Listed below are T cell receptor beta chains from one sample, sequenced in a study of T cell responses to AZD1222 COVID-19 vaccine. Clones were sequenced by immunoSEQ multiplex PCR, and TCRdb holds only the in-frame ones, with some missing. The sample has 100,000 to 150,000 clones; roughly 90% are singletons. The sequences come from peripheral blood, collected on day 0 of AZD1222 vaccination. The source is an adult in good health. Each CDR3 is given with its conserved first and last residue. Each record gives: V gene, clone size, J gene, D gene, CDR3 DNA, CDR3 protein. The D gene is left open where the match is weak. Not all rows give a size; the values are once, few, many and, for expanded clones, a class.

TRBV7-9,-,TRBJ1-6,-,TGTGCCAGCAGCTTAGAGGGACTCAATTCACCCCTCCACTTT,CASSLEGLNSPLHF
TRBV19,-,TRBJ1-2,TRBD1,TGTGCCAGTACCAGGGACAGAGCTAACTATGGCTACACCTTC,CASTRDRANYGYTF
TRBV2,-,TRBJ1-3,-,TGTGCCAGCAGTGACGTGGGGGGAAACACCATATATTTT,CASSDVGGNTIYF
TRBV5-4,-,TRBJ2-5,-,TGTGCCAGCAGCTTCCCGTACCAAGAGACCCAGTACTTC,CASSFPYQETQYF
TRBV7-2,-,TRBJ2-1,TRBD2,TGTGCCAGCAGACCTGGACTAGCGGGGGGGCTTCGGGTCAATGAGCAGTTCTTC,CASRPGLAGGLRVNEQFF
TRBV28,-,TRBJ2-5,TRBD1,TGTGCCAGACAGGGGTCGGAGACCCAGTACTTC,CARQGSETQYF
TRBV5-8,-,TRBJ1-2,TRBD1,TGTGCCAGCAGCCGAGACAGGGTCTATGGCTACACCTTC,CASSRDRVYGYTF
TRBV27,few,TRBJ2-7,TRBD1,TGTGCCAGCACCCAGGGACAGGGGAGGTACGAGCAGTACTTC,CASTQGQGRYEQYF
TRBV27,-,TRBJ2-7,TRBD2,TGTGCCAGCAGTTCCCTAGCGGGGGGAAACTACGAGCAGTACTTC,CASSSLAGGNYEQYF
TRBV25-1,-,TRBJ2-2,-,TGTGCCAGCAGTGAGGTGACCGGGGAGCTGTTTTTT,CASSEVTGELFF
TRBV12-5,-,TRBJ1-2,-,TGTGCTAGTGGTCCTGATGGGGACCTAGCTAACTATGGCTACACCTTC,CASGPDGDLANYGYTF
TRBV7-8,-,TRBJ2-3,-,TGTGCCAGCAGCCCTGGGATCACAGATACGCAGTATTTT,CASSPGITDTQYF
TRBV28,-,TRBJ2-7,-,TGTGCCAGTGGGCCGGAAGTCTCCTACGAGCAGTACTTC,CASGPEVSYEQYF
TRBV5-1,-,TRBJ2-1,-,TGCGCCAGCAGCTTGGACAGGGATTCCTACAATGAGCAGTTCTTC,CASSLDRDSYNEQFF
TRBV9,-,TRBJ2-7,-,TGTGCCGGCAGCCCCAACCGACAGGTGATCTCCTACGAGCAGTACTTC,CAGSPNRQVISYEQYF
TRBV5-1,-,TRBJ2-5,-,TGCGCCAGCAGCTTAGTTAGCGGCCAAGAGACCCAGTACTTC,CASSLVSGQETQYF
TRBV19,-,TRBJ2-1,TRBD2,TGTGCCAGTAGTATAGCGTCTAGCGGGGTCGATGAGCAGTTCTTC,CASSIASSGVDEQFF
TRBV5-1,-,TRBJ1-2,-,TGCGCCAGCAGCTTGAGGGAGGGAGGAGCGCATGGCTACACCTTC,CASSLREGGAHGYTF
TRBV18,-,TRBJ1-5,TRBD1,TGTGCCAGCTCACCCCGGGACAGGGGGGTCAATCAGCCCCAGCATTTT,CASSPRDRGVNQPQHF
TRBV6-2/TRBV6-3,-,TRBJ1-5,TRBD1,TGTGCCAGCAGCTTTTCCCCCGGGACAGGGGTACAGCCCCAGCATTTT,CASSFSPGTGVQPQHF
TRBV2,-,TRBJ1-1,-,TGTGCCACCTTGGCCGGGGGCACTGAAGCTTTCTTT,CATLAGGTEAFF
TRBV27,-,TRBJ1-6,TRBD1,TGTGCCAGCAGTATGAGGGGACAGGGGGTTTTAGTTTCACCCCTCCACTTT,CASSMRGQGVLVSPLHF
TRBV10-3,-,TRBJ1-5,TRBD1,TGTGCCACCCTTGGACAGGAAAGTCAGCCCCAGCATTTT,CATLGQESQPQHF